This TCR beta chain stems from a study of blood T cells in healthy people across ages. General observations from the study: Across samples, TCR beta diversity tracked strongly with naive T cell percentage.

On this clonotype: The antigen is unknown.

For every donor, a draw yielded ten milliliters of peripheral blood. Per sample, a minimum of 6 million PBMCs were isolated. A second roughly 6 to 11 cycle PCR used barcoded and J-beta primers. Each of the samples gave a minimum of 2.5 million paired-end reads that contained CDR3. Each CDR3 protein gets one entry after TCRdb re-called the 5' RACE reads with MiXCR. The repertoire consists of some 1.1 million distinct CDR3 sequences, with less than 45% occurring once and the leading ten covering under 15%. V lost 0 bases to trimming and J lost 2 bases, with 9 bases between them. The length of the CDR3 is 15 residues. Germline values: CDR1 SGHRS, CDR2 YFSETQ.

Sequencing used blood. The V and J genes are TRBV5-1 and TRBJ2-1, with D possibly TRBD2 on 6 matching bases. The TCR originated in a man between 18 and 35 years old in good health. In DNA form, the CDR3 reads TGCGCCAGCAGCTTGGGTAGCGGTCCCTACAATGAGCAGTTCTTC. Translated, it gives CASSLGSGPYNEQFF.